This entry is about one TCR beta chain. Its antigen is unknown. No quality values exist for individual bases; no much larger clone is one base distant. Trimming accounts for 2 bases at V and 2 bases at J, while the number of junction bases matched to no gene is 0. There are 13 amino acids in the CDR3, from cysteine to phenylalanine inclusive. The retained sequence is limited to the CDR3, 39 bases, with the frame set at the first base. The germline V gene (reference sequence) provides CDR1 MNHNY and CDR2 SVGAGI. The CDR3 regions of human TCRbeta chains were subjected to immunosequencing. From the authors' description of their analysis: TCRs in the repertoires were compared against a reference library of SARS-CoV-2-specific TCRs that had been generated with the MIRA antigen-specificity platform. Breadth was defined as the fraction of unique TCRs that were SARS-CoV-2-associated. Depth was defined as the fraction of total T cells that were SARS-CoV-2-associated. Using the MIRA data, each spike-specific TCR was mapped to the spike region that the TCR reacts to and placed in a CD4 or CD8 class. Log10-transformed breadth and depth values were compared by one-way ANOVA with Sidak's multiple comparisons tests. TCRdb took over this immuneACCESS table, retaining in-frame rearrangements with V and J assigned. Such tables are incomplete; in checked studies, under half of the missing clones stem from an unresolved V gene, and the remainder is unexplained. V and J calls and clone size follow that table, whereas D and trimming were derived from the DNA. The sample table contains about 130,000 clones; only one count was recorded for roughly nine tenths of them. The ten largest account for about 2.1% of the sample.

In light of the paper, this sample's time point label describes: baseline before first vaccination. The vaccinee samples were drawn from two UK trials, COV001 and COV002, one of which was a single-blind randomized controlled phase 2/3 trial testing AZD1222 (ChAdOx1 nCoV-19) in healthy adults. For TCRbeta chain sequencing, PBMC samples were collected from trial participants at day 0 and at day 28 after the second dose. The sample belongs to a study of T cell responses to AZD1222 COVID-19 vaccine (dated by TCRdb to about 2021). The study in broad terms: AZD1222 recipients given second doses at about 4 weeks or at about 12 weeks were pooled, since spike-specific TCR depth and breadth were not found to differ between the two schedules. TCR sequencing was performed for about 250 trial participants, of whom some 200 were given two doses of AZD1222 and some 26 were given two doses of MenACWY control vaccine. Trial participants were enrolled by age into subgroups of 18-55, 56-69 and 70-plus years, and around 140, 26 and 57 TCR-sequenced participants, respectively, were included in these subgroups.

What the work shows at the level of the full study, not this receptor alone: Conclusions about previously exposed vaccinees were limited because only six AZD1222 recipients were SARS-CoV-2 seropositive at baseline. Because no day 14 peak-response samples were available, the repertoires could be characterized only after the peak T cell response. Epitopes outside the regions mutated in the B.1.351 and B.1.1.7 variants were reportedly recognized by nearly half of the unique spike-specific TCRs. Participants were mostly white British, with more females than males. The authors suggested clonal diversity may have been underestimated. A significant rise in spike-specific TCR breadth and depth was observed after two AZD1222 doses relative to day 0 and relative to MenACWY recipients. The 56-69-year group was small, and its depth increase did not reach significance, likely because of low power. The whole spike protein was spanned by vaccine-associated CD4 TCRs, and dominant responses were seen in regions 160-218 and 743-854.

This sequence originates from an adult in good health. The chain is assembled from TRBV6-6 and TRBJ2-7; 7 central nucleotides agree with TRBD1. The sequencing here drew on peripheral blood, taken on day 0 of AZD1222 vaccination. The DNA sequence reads TGTGCCAGCAGTTACAGGGGGCCCTACGAGCAGTACTTC. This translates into CASSYRGPYEQYF.